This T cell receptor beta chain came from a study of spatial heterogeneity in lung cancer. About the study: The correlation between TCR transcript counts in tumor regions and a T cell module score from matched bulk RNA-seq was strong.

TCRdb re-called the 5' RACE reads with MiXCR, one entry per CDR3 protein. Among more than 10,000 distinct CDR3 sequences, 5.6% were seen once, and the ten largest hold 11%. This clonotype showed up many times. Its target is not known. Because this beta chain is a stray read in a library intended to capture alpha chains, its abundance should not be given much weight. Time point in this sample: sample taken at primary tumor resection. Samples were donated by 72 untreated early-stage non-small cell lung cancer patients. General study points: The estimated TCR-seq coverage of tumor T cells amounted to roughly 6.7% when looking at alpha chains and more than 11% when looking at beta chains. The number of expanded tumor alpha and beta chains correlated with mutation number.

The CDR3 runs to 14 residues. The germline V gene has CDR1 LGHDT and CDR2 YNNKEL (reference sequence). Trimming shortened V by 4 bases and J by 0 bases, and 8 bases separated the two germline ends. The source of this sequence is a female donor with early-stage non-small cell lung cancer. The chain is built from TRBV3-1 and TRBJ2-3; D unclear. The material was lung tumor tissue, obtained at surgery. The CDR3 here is CASSRIDSTDTQYF. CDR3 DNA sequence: TGTGCCAGCAGCCGAATAGACAGCACAGATACGCAGTATTTT.